A single sample is the source of the 8 T cell receptor beta chains below, sequenced in a study of cytomegalovirus exposure and HLA in healthy donors (dated by TCRdb to between 2016 and 2019). The library was made by the immunoSEQ multiplex PCR assay. This is the immuneACCESS table as TCRdb keeps it, with only in-frame sequences that have V and J called. A part of the clones is gone; compared with another copy, unresolved V genes explain less than half, and the rest is unexplained. This sample is represented by approximately 260,000 clones; approximately 86% of them were singletons. The ten largest account for 0.95% to 1.5% of the sample. Sequenced sample: PBMCs. These receptors were obtained from a woman aged 25-40 years in good health and CMV-seropositive.

The chain is built from TRBV18 and TRBJ2-1, with 8 bases fitting TRBD2. Germline V gene lookup returns CDR1 KGHSH and CDR2 LQKENI. The trim removed 3 bases at V and 4 bases at J, leaving 8 bases unmatched. CDR3 length: 16 residues. The CDR3 spells CASSPTTSGGYNEQFF. The CDR3 DNA reads TGTGCCAGCTCACCCACCACGAGCGGGGGTTACAATGAGCAGTTCTTC. The full variable domain, rest sourced from reference TRBV18 and TRBJ2-1, is NAGVMQNPRHLVRRRGQEARLRCSPMKGHSHVYWYRQLPEEGLKFMVYLQKENIIDESGMPKERFSAEFPKEGPSILRIQQVVRGDSAAYFCASSPTTSGGYNEQFFGPGTRLTVL.

A single count supports this clone. A much larger clone differs by one base, so this may be a read error. The chain links TRBV25-1 to TRBJ1-1, with a tentative D call TRBD1 (6 bases). CDR3 length: 13 amino acids. The ends were cut back, 4 bases at V and 0 bases at J, with 6 bases in the middle. In germline, CDR1 is MGHDK, CDR2 SYGVNS. The CDR3 sequence: CASSGQVNTEAFF. In nucleotides, the CDR3 is TGTGCCAGCAGTGGACAGGTGAACACTGAAGCTTTCTTT.

The CDR3 loop is CASSKIPVTGHSNQPQHF. The CDR3 DNA reads TGTGCCAGCAGCAAGATACCTGTGACAGGGCATAGCAATCAGCCCCAGCATTTT. The rearrangement links TRBV5-5 to TRBJ1-5; 7 nucleotides align to TRBD1. V dropped 4 bases and J dropped 0; count of bases not matched to a gene: 13. Germline CDR1 is SGHKS and CDR2 is YYEKEE (reference sequence). The CDR3 consists of 18 residues.

In this sample, this clone turned up a few times. The V gene is TRBV7-3, the J gene TRBJ2-2, with D perhaps matching TRBD2 (6 bases). V gave up 6 bases and J gave up 1 base, with 15 bases separating them. Germline loops: CDR1 SGHTA, CDR2 FQGTGA. This CDR3 has 16 amino acids. The CDR3 is CASSFAGKGNTGELFF. CDR3 coding DNA: TGTGCCAGCAGTTTCGCGGGAAAAGGGAACACCGGGGAGCTGTTTTTT.

The V and J genes are TRBV19 and TRBJ2-7, with 8 positions matching TRBD2. The J segment lost 0 bases and the V segment lost 4 bases, leaving 8 bases of the junction unmatched. Germline CDR1 reads LNHDA; CDR2 reads SQIVND (reference sequence). The CDR3 totals 16 residues. CDR3 coding DNA: TGTGCCAGTAGTACCTCTAGCGGGCTCAGCTCCTACGAGCAGTACTTC. Translating gives CASSTSSGLSSYEQYF.

The rearrangement joins TRBV7-3 to TRBJ2-1; no reliable D call. The CDR3 has 12 residues. The germline gives CDR1 SGHTA, CDR2 FQGTGA. The ends were cut back, 0 bases at V and 10 bases at J, with 7 bases in the middle. DNA for the CDR3: TGTGCCAGCAGCTTAACGCGAGGAGAGCAGTTCTTC. This gives the protein CASSLTRGEQFF.

The V call is TRBV6-1, the J call TRBJ1-2; a weak D match, TRBD1 (6 bases). Germline CDR1 reads MNHNS; CDR2 reads SASEGT. This CDR3 region has 13 residues. V was shortened by 2 bases and J by 8 bases, with 12 bases between the two germline ends. CDR3 nucleotide sequence: TGTGCCAGCAGTGAATCTTTAGACAGGGGCTACACCTTC. Translation gives CASSESLDRGYTF.

The chain has TRBV25-1 and TRBJ1-3, with 8 bases identical to TRBD1. CDR3 length: 15 residues. Losses at the gene ends were 2 bases for V and 3 bases for J; bases not matched to a gene: 3. The germline gives CDR1 MGHDK, CDR2 SYGVNS. The CDR3: CASSEPGGFGNTIYF. CDR3 sequence (DNA): TGTGCCAGCAGTGAACCAGGGGGCTTTGGAAACACCATATATTTT.